The 12 T cell receptor beta chains below all came from one sample that was sequenced in a study of identical twins. A single record per CDR3 protein comes from TCRdb applying MiXCR to the 5' RACE reads. The sample lists roughly 260,000 distinct CDR3 sequences; 11% to 15% were seen once. Sequencing was carried out using memory (CD45RO+) T cells sorted from blood. These receptors were collected from a woman younger than 30 in good health.

V is TRBV12-3 or TRBV12-4 and J is TRBJ1-6; no clear D. The CDR3 runs 13 residues. With 6 bases removed from V and 6 bases from J, the gap between germline ends came to 9 bases. The chain's CDR3 is CASRRDSNSPLHF. Here the CDR3 DNA reads TGTGCCAGCAGAAGGGATAGTAATTCACCCCTCCACTTT.

This clonotype was seen ten or more times. The chain recombines TRBV18 with TRBJ1-2, with D hard to call. V lost 0 bases, J lost 1 base, and 0 bases lay in between. The CDR3 loop spans 12 amino acids. The germline V gene has CDR1 KGHSH and CDR2 LQKENI. The CDR3 region has the DNA TGTGCCAGCTCACCACCTAACTATGGCTACACCTTC. Translated, it gives CASSPPNYGYTF.

Comment on this clonotype: This clone may be a read error of a much larger clone one base away. V is TRBV5-1 and J is TRBJ2-5, with D possibly TRBD1 on 6 matching bases. Germline V CDR1 and CDR2: SGHRS, YFSETQ. This CDR3 region has 15 residues. The chain's CDR3 is CASSLGTRGKETQCF. CDR3 sequence (DNA): TGCGCCAGCAGCTTGGGTACGAGGGGGAAAGAGACCCAGTGCTTC.

This clonotype was observed a few times. V is TRBV3-1 and J is TRBJ2-2, with TRBD1 matching 8 bases. Germline V gene lookup returns CDR1 LGHDT and CDR2 YNNKEL (reference sequence). The CDR3 is made up of 15 amino acids. Trimming at V came to 3 bases and at J to 7 bases, leaving 7 bases not matched to a gene. The CDR3 bases are TGTGCCAGCAGCCACCTGGACAGGGTTGGCGGGGAGCTGTTTTTT. It yields the protein CASSHLDRVGGELFF.

The chain is built from TRBV3-1 and TRBJ2-1; 10 nucleotides agree with TRBD2. Germline lookup yields CDR1 LGHDT and CDR2 YNNKEL (reference sequence). The CDR3 sequence is 16 residues long. Trimming at V came to 0 bases and at J to 10 bases, leaving 9 bases not matched to a gene. In DNA, the CDR3 is TGTGCCAGCAGCCAAGACCCTAGCGGGGGCTTGGAGGAGCAGTTCTTC. It translates to CASSQDPSGGLEEQFF.

The gene calls are TRBV6-6 and TRBJ1-2, with D unresolved. In germline, CDR1 is MNHNY, CDR2 SVGAGI (reference sequence). CDR3 length equals 12 residues. V was shortened by 10 bases and J by 5 bases, with 14 bases between the two germline ends. The CDR3 nucleotides are TGTGCCATACAGAGGGAGGCTTATGGCTACACCTTC. Its translation: CAIQREAYGYTF.

The gene calls are TRBV12-3 or TRBV12-4 and TRBJ2-7, with 10 positions matching TRBD1. The junction had 8 bases not matched to a gene; V was cut back by 5 bases and J by 4 bases. The CDR3 is 15 amino acids. Written as DNA, the CDR3 is TGTGCCAGCAGTCCTCCGGGACAGGGGATTTACGAGCAGTACTTC. This sequence encodes CASSPPGQGIYEQYF.

The chain links TRBV6-5 to TRBJ1-2; no clear D gene. The germline gives CDR1 MNHEY, CDR2 SVGAGI. The CDR3 totals 13 residues. Trimming left V 2 bases short and J 8 bases short, with 12 bases between. CDR3 sequence (DNA): TGTGCCAGCAGTTACACCAGGAATAACGGCTACACCTTC. Its protein product is CASSYTRNNGYTF.

This chain uses TRBV20-1 with TRBJ2-5, with 8 bases identical to TRBD1. Germline CDR1 DFQATT, CDR2 SNEGSKA (reference sequence). Trimming removed 5 bases from V and 4 bases from J; junction bases left unmatched: 6. The CDR3 sequence is 13 residues long. CDR3 sequence reads: CSAGTGLRETQYF. The CDR3 DNA follows: TGCAGTGCTGGGACAGGCCTTCGAGAGACCCAGTACTTC.

This chain connects TRBV4-2 to TRBJ2-1; 8 bases are a match to TRBD2. The CDR3 consists of 16 residues. V shed 0 bases, J shed 4 bases, and the junction held 5 bases outside the gene matches. Germline CDR1 is LGHNA and CDR2 is YNFKEQ. The CDR3 DNA follows: TGTGCCAGCAGCCAAGAGGGACTAGTCGAGTACAATGAGCAGTTCTTC. Amino acid sequence: CASSQEGLVEYNEQFF.

This clonotype has just a few counts. The chain couples TRBV7-2 to TRBJ2-7; no reliable D call. CDR1 is SGHTA and CDR2 is FQGNSA in the germline V gene. With 2 bases removed from V and 0 bases from J, the gap between germline ends came to 8 bases. This CDR3 has 14 amino acids. CDR3 region: CASSLRANSYEQYF. CDR3 nucleotide sequence: TGTGCCAGCAGCTTAAGGGCCAACTCCTACGAGCAGTACTTC.

In its sample, this clonotype was seen a few times. The chain has TRBV29-1 and TRBJ2-2, with D uncertain. CDR1 is SQVTM and CDR2 is ANQGSEA in the germline V gene. The CDR3 sequence is 14 residues long. Trimming took off 4 bases at V and 0 bases at J, with 9 bases between the two ends. The CDR3 loop is CSVVQRANTGELFF. CDR3 DNA: TGCAGCGTTGTACAGCGAGCGAACACCGGGGAGCTGTTTTTT.